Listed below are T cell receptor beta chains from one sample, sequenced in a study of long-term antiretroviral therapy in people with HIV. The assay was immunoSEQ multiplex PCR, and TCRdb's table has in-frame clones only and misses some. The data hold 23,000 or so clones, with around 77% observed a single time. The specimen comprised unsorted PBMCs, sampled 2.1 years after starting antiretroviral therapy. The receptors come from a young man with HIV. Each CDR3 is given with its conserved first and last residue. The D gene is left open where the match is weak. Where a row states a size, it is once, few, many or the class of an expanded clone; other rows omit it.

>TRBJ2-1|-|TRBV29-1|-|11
TGCAGCGCCCAGCCTGGCGGCGGGCAGTTCTTC
CSAQPGGGQFF
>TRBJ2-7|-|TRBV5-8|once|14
TGTGCCAGCAGCTTGGCGGGCGGTACCTACGAGCAGTACTTC
CASSLAGGTYEQYF
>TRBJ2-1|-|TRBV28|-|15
TGTGCCAGCACAAAGGACCCGAGCTCCTACAATGAGCAGTTCTTC
CASTKDPSSYNEQFF
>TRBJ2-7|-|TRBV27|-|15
TGTGCCAGCAGTTTAAGGGCAGGATTAACCTACGAGCAGTACTTC
CASSLRAGLTYEQYF
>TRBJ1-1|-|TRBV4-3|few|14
TGCGCCAGCAGCCTGTTGGACGGGAACACTGAAGCTTTCTTT
CASSLLDGNTEAFF
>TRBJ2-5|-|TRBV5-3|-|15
TGTGCCAGAAGCCCAGCTAGCAGGGAAAGTGAGACCCAGTACTTC
CARSPASRESETQYF
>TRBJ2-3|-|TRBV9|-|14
TGTGCCAGCAGCTCCACGAGGGGGACAGATACGCAGTATTTT
CASSSTRGTDTQYF
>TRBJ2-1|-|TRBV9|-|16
TGTGCCAGCAGCGTAGGGGGTTTCCGGGGCGACAATGAGCAGTTCTTC
CASSVGGFRGDNEQFF
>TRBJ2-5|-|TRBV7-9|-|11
TGTGCCAGCAGCTTTCAAGAGACCCAGTACTTC
CASSFQETQYF
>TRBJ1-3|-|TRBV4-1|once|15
TGCGCCAGCAGCCCCGACATTCGCTCTGGAAACACCATATATTTT
CASSPDIRSGNTIYF
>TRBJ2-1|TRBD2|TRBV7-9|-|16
TGTGCCAGCAGCCTAACTAGCGGGGGGGCATCCAATGAGCAGTTCTTC
CASSLTSGGASNEQFF
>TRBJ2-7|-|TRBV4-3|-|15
TGCGCCAGCCCCCATGGGACTCCCGACTCCTACGAGCAGTACTTC
CASPHGTPDSYEQYF
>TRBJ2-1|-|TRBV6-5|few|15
TGTGCCAGCAGTCCTACACCGGGACTCCTCAATGAGCAGTTCTTC
CASSPTPGLLNEQFF
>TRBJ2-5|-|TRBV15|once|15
TGTGCCACCAGCAGAGTCAAGGGCCTCGGAGAGACCCAGTACTTC
CATSRVKGLGETQYF
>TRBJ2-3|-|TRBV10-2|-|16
TGCGCCAGCAGTGGGCGGGACTCTGTAAGCACAGATACGCAGTATTTT
CASSGRDSVSTDTQYF
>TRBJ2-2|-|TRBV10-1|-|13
TGCGCCAGCAGTACTAGCTCGACCGGGGAGCTGTTTTTT
CASSTSSTGELFF
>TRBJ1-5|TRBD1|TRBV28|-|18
TGTGCCAGCAGTTTAAGGTACGCGGCACAGGGGAGGGATCAGCCCCAGCATTTT
CASSLRYAAQGRDQPQHF
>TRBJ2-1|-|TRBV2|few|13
TGTGCCAGTATGACGGGTACCTACAATGAGCAGTTCTTC
CASMTGTYNEQFF
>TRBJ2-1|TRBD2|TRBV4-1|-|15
TGCGCCAGCAGCCAACCTAGCGGGAGGGCCAATGAGCAGTTCTTC
CASSQPSGRANEQFF
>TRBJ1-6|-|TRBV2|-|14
TGTGCCAGCAGTGAAGTAAATAGAGGTACACCCCTCCACTTT
CASSEVNRGTPLHF
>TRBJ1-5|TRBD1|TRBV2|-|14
TGTGCCAGCAGTGAGGGACAGGGGGTGAGGTCCCAGCATTTT
CASSEGQGVRSQHF
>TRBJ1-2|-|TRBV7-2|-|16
TGTGCCAGCAGCTTAGCGAGCAGAACAGCTAACTATGGCTACACCTTC
CASSLASRTANYGYTF
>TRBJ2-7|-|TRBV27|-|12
TGTGCCAGCAGCCCTAGCTCCTACGAGCAGTACTTC
CASSPSSYEQYF
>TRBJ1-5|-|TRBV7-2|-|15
TGTGCCAGCAGCTTAGATGCGGGGGGAAATCAGCCCCAGCATTTT
CASSLDAGGNQPQHF
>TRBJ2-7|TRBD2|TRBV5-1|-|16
TGCGCCAGCAGCCAGGGACTAGCGGGAGTTGACTACGAGCAGTACTTC
CASSQGLAGVDYEQYF
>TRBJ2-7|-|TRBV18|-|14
TGTGCCAGCTCACCAACGCCCACTACCTACGAGCAGTACTTC
CASSPTPTTYEQYF
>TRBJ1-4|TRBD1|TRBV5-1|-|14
TGCGCCAGCACCTTGACAGGGGGCGGTGAAAAACTGTTTTTT
CASTLTGGGEKLFF
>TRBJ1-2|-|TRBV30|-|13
TGTGCCTGGAGTGTACGCCGGAACTATGGCTACACCTTC
CAWSVRRNYGYTF
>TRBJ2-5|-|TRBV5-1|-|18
TGCGCCAGCAGCTTGACCGGGTGGGGCCTAGATGGCCGAGAGACCCAGTACTTC
CASSLTGWGLDGRETQYF
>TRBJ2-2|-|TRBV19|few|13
TGTGCCAGTAGTAGAGGGTTCACCGGGGAGCTGTTTTTT
CASSRGFTGELFF
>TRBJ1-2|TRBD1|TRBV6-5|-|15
TGTGCCAGCAGAGACTGGACAGGGCTAAACTATGGCTACACCTTC
CASRDWTGLNYGYTF
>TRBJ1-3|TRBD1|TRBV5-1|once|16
TGCGCCAGCAGTCCAATGACAGGGGGCTCTGGAAACACCATATATTTT
CASSPMTGGSGNTIYF
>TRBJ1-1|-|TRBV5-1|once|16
TGCGCCAGCAAAGAGGGTCAGGGCAGCTTGAACACTGAAGCTTTCTTT
CASKEGQGSLNTEAFF
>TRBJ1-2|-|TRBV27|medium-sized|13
TGTGCCAGCAGTTTATTTCAGGGGTCGGGCTACACCTTC
CASSLFQGSGYTF
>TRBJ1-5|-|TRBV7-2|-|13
TGTGCCAGCAGCTTAAGTATGGTTCAGCCCCAGCATTTT
CASSLSMVQPQHF
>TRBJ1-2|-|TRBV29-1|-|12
TGCAGCGTCTGGGGGGGGGAGTATGGCTACACCTTC
CSVWGGEYGYTF
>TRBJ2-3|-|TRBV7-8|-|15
TGTGCCAGCAGCGAACTAGGGCGGAACACAGATACGCAGTATTTT
CASSELGRNTDTQYF
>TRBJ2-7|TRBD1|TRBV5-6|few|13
TGTGCCAGCACGGGACAGGGGGCCTGGGAGCAGTACTTC
CASTGQGAWEQYF
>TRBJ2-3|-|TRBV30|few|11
TGTGCCTGGAGCGCCTTAGATACGCAGTATTTT
CAWSALDTQYF